The clone carrying this TCR beta chain has just a few counts. No antigen is known for it. Looked up from germline, CDR1 is SGHDN and CDR2 is FVKESK. The CDR3 totals 12 residues. Trimming took 1 base from V and 6 from J, leaving 6 bases between them. These data belong to a study of memory CD4+ T cells and cytomegalovirus serostatus. The overall study: Of the healthy Belgian adults, under 10 were CMV seropositive and 20 to 30 seronegative. Study-wide findings and caveats: Suggested: most of the CMV-linked TCR signature lies in CD4+ memory cells.

Original processing notes: Out-of-frame sequences were removed, leaving 2 million to 2.5 million distinct TCRbeta sequences. Clones were read by immunoSEQ multiplex PCR, and TCRdb kept only the in-frame ones, dropping some. V and J calls and clone size follow that table, whereas D and trimming were derived from the DNA. There are 25,000 to 30,000 clones in the sample; 75% to 80% occur only once, and roughly 0.98% lies in the top ten. Single viable CD3+CD4+CD8-CD45RO+ cells were sorted as the memory CD4+ T cells. Donors' CMV status reflects serum IgG against pp150, pp28, p38, p52. This clonotype originated in an adult in good health and CMV-seronegative. The chain carries TRBV14 and TRBJ1-2; D is undetermined. The sample consisted of memory CD4+ T cells from blood. DNA for the CDR3: TGTGCCAGCAGCCAAGTCTCTAATGGCTACACCTTC. Its protein product is CASSQVSNGYTF.